This T cell receptor beta chain came from a study of blood T cell repertoires in COVID-19. Study in general: Whether acute or convalescent, the COVID-19 samples came from the United States, Italy and Spain.

Study processing details: Nucleated cell counts were estimated from reference gene primer amplification. Assay: immunoSEQ multiplex PCR; the TCRdb copy retains only in-frame clones and omits some. That table gives V, J and clone size, and the DNA gave D and trimming. The table includes about 250,000 clones, about four fifths detected once. The length of the CDR3 is 14 residues. Germline loops: CDR1 SNHLY, CDR2 FYNNEI. The V and J ends lost 6 bases and 7 bases, in that order; junction bases with no gene match: 5. Participants' own reports of clinical history determined their cohort assignment. The clonotype was recovered from a man between 40 and 49 years old who had been exposed to COVID-19. Input material: PBMCs or T cells enriched from blood (not recorded which). This rearrangement joins TRBV2 to TRBJ2-1; 11 bases are shared with TRBD2. CDR3 in DNA: TGTGCCAGCAGGGGGACTAGCGGACCAAATGAGCAGTTCTTC. This codes for CASRGTSGPNEQFF.